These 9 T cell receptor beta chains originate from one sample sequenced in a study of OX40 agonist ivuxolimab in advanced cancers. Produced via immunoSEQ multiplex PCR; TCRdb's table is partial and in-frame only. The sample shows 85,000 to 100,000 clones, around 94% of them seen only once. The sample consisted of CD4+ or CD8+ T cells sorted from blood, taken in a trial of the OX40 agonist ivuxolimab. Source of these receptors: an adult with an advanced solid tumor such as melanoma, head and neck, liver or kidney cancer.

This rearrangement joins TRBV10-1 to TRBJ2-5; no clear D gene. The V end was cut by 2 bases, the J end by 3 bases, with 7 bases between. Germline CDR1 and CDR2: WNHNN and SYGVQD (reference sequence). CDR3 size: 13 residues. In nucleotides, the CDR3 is TGCGCCAGCAGTGAGGTCGGAGAAGAGACCCAGTACTTC. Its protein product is CASSEVGEETQYF.

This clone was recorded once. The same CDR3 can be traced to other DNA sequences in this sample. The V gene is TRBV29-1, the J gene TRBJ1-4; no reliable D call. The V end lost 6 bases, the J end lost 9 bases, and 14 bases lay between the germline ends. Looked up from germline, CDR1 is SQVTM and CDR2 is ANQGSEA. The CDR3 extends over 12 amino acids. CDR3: CSVIGVHQKLFF. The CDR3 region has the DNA TGCAGCGTGATCGGAGTCCATCAAAAACTGTTTTTT.

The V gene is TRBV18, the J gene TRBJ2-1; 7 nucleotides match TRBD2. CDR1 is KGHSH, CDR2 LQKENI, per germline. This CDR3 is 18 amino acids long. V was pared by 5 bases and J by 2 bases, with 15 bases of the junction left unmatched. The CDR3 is CASSSLAAGELAYNEQFF. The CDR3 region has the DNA TGTGCCAGCTCAAGCCTGGCGGCGGGAGAACTGGCCTACAATGAGCAGTTCTTC.

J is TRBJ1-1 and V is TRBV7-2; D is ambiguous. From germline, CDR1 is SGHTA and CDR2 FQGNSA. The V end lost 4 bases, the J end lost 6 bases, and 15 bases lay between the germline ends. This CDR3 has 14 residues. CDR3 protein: CASSSRLSRAEAFF. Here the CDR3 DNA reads TGTGCCAGCAGCTCTCGCCTGTCCCGGGCTGAAGCTTTCTTT.

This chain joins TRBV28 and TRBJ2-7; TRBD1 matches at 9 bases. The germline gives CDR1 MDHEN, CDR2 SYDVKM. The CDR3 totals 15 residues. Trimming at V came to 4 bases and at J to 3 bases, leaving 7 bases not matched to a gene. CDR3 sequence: CASSSPGTGFYEQYF. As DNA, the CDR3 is TGTGCCAGCAGTTCTCCCGGGACAGGGTTCTACGAGCAGTACTTC.

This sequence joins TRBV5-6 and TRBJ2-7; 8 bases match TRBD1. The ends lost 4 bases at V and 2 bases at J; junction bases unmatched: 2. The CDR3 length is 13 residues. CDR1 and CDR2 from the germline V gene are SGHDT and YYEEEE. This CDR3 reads CASSLQGAYEQYF. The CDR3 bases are TGTGCCAGCAGCCTACAGGGGGCCTACGAGCAGTACTTC.

The CDR3 spells CASSAQGNVGSGNTIYF. In DNA, the CDR3 is TGTGCCAGCAGCGCACAGGGAAACGTTGGCTCTGGAAACACCATATATTTT. The chain is built from TRBV9 and TRBJ1-3; possible D gene TRBD1, 6 bases. Germline loops: CDR1 SGDLS, CDR2 YYNGEE. V lost 3 bases and J lost 0, with 16 bases in between. This CDR3 has 17 residues. Combining the CDR3 with reference TRBV9 and TRBJ1-3 gives the whole variable domain DSGVTQTPKHLITATGQRVTLRCSPRSGDLSVYWYQQSLDQGLQFLIQYYNGEERAKGNILERFSAQQFPDLHSELNLSSLELGDSALYFCASSAQGNVGSGNTIYFGEGSWLTVV.

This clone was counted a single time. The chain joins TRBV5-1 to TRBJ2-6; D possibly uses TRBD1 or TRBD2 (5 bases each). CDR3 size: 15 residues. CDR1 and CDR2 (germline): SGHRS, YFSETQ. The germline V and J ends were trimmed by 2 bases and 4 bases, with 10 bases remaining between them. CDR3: CASSLGTGGANVLTF. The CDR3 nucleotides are TGCGCCAGCAGCTTAGGGACGGGCGGGGCCAACGTCCTGACTTTC. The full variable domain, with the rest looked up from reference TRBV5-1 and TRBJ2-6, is KAGVTQTPRYLIKTRGQQVTLSCSPISGHRSVSWYQQTPGQGLQFLFEYFSETQRNKGNFPGRFSGRQFSNSRSEMNVSTLELGDSALYLCASSLGTGGANVLTFGAGSRLTVL.

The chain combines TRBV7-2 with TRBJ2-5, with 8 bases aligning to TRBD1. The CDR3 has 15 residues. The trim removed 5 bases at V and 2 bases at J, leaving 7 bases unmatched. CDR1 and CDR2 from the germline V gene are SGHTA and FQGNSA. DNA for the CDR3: TGTGCCAGCAGCCCTCAACGGACAGGGCAAGAGACCCAGTACTTC. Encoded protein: CASSPQRTGQETQYF.